This TCR beta chain came from a study of T cell responses to AZD1222 COVID-19 vaccine (dated by TCRdb to about 2021). The study in broad terms: A total of about 230 trial participants underwent TCR sequencing, of whom about 210 received two doses of AZD1222 and about 26 received two doses of the MenACWY control vaccine. Trial participants were enrolled by age into subgroups of 18-55, 56-69 and 70-plus years, and around 150, 28 and 57 TCR-sequenced participants, respectively, were included in these subgroups. General study outcomes and caveats: After two AZD1222 doses, both the breadth and the depth of spike-specific TCRs were significantly higher than at day 0 and than in MenACWY recipients. Participants were mostly white British and included more females than males, and it was suggested by the authors that clonal diversity may have been underestimated. The whole spike protein was spanned by vaccine-associated CD4 TCRs, and dominant responses were seen in regions 160-218 and 743-854. Nearly half of unique spike-specific TCRs reportedly recognized epitopes outside regions mutated in the B.1.351 and B.1.1.7 variants. The 56-69-year group was small, and its depth increase did not reach significance, likely because of low power. Because no day 14 peak-response samples were available, the repertoires could be characterized only after the peak T cell response. Only six AZD1222 recipients were SARS-CoV-2 seropositive at baseline, limiting conclusions about previously exposed vaccinees.

The CDR3 regions of human TCRbeta chains were subjected to immunosequencing. The authors processed their data as follows. TCRs in the repertoires were compared against a reference library of SARS-CoV-2-specific TCRs that had been generated with the MIRA antigen-specificity platform. Breadth was defined as the fraction of unique TCRs that were SARS-CoV-2-associated. Depth was defined as the fraction of total T cells that were SARS-CoV-2-associated. Using the MIRA data, each spike-specific TCR was assigned both to the spike region to which the TCR was reactive and to a CD4 or CD8 class. Log10-transformed breadth and depth values were compared by one-way ANOVA with Sidak's multiple comparisons tests. TCRdb obtained this table from immuneACCESS and retained in-frame rearrangements with V and J assigned. These tables miss some clones; where compared with another copy, unresolved V genes account for less than half of the shortfall, and the remainder is unexplained. V, J and clone size derive from that table, while D and trimming were established from the DNA sequence. Across this sample there are roughly 98,000 clones, with 88% seen only once. The biggest ten clones account for 15% to 20% of the sample.

As for this clone: The target of this receptor is not known. Per-base quality was not reported, and no clone a single base away is much larger than it.

The time point tag for this specimen amounts to: about 28 days (+/-7) after the second vaccine dose. AZD1222 recipients given second doses at about 4 weeks or at about 12 weeks were pooled, since spike-specific TCR depth and breadth were not found to differ between the two schedules. Vaccinee samples came from UK trials COV001 and COV002, including a single-blind randomized controlled phase 2/3 trial of AZD1222 (ChAdOx1 nCoV-19) in healthy adults. Trial participant PBMC samples were collected at day 0 and day 28 after the second dose for TCRbeta chain sequencing. CDR1 and CDR2 were assigned from the germline V gene (reference sequence) as LNHDA and SQIVND. The CDR3 has 14 amino acids, counting the end cysteine and phenylalanine. Only the CDR3 part of the read is kept: 42 bases, read in frame from the first base. V is pruned by 3 bases and J by 11 bases, leaving 10 bases of the junction without a gene match.

Sequenced material: peripheral blood, taken 28 days after the second AZD1222 dose. This chain joins TRBV19 to TRBJ1-1, and TRBD1 matches 9 of the central bases. The receptor was derived from an adult who received the AZD1222 COVID-19 vaccine. The DNA is TGTGCCAGTAGTATTGGACAGGGGACCCCCAGGGCTTTCTTT. Its coded protein is CASSIGQGTPRAFF.